What follows are 24 T cell receptor beta chains derived from one specimen sequenced in a study of T cell responses to AZD1222 COVID-19 vaccine. Using immunoSEQ multiplex PCR, the repertoire was profiled, and TCRdb retains in-frame clones only, with some absent. The repertoire includes about 170,000 clones, roughly 92% of them detected once, and around 1.5% sits in the top ten. Sequences were derived from peripheral blood, sampled on day 0 of AZD1222 vaccination. The receptors shown here come from an adult in good health.

V and J are TRBV9 and TRBJ2-3, with TRBD2 matching 9 bases. The germline V gene encodes CDR1 SGDLS and CDR2 YYNGEE. Unmatched junction bases numbered 11, after V lost 0 bases and J lost 3 bases. The CDR3 runs 18 residues. CDR3 coding DNA: TGTGCCAGCAGCGTAGGTACTAGCGCGGGAGGGCCGACAGATACGCAGTATTTT. This encodes CASSVGTSAGGPTDTQYF.

The V and J genes are TRBV5-5 and TRBJ1-4, with 7 bases lining up with TRBD1. The V and J ends lost 4 bases and 8 bases, in that order; junction bases with no gene match: 11. The CDR3 sequence is 15 residues long. The germline gives CDR1 SGHKS, CDR2 YYEKEE (reference sequence). CDR3 region: CASSAGTAREEKLFF. CDR3 coding DNA: TGTGCCAGCAGCGCCGGGACAGCTAGGGAGGAAAAACTGTTTTTT.

The CDR3 DNA follows: TGTGCCAGCAGCCCGACGACCCGAGCGGGAGCACCGGCCTGGGAGCAGTACTTC. Residues: CASSPTTRAGAPAWEQYF. The gene calls are TRBV5-4 and TRBJ2-7, with 8 positions matching TRBD2. This CDR3 has 18 amino acids. Trimming took 4 bases from V and 7 from J; bases not matched to a gene: 22. Germline V gene lookup returns CDR1 SGHNT and CDR2 YYREEE (reference sequence).

V usage is TRBV3-1 (or the pseudogene TRBV3-2) and J usage is TRBJ1-2; D is ambiguous. The CDR3 consists of 13 residues. CDR1 and CDR2 (germline): LGHDT, YNNKEL (reference sequence). V lost 2 bases and J lost 2, with 6 bases in between. The CDR3 loop is CASSQTRNYGYTF. DNA of the CDR3: TGTGCCAGCAGCCAAACGCGAAACTATGGCTACACCTTC.

In this sample, this clone turned up once. The gene calls are TRBV18 and TRBJ1-2, with 8 bases matching TRBD1. Germline V CDR1 and CDR2: KGHSH, LQKENI. Losses at the gene ends were 2 bases for V and 0 bases for J; bases not matched to a gene: 5. This CDR3 region has 16 residues. The DNA of the CDR3 is TGTGCCAGCTCACCAGGACGGACAGGGACTAACTATGGCTACACCTTC. Translation gives CASSPGRTGTNYGYTF. Variable domain in full (rest from reference TRBV18 and TRBJ1-2): NAGVMQNPRHLVRRRGQEARLRCSPMKGHSHVYWYRQLPEEGLKFMVYLQKENIIDESGMPKERFSAEFPKEGPSILRIQQVVRGDSAAYFCASSPGRTGTNYGYTFGSGTRLTVV.

V usage is TRBV27 and J usage is TRBJ2-5; 7 bases are shared with TRBD1. CDR3 length equals 14 residues. Germline CDR1 MNHEY, CDR2 SMNVEV (reference sequence). V trimming: 2 bases; J trimming: 5 bases; junction bases outside the gene matches: 5. The CDR3 spells CASSLIGGRETQYF. CDR3 in DNA: TGTGCCAGCAGTTTAATAGGGGGCAGGGAGACCCAGTACTTC.

The chain links TRBV2 to TRBJ2-1; no definite D call. The CDR3 spans 16 residues. V shed 7 bases and J shed 1 base, with 17 bases lying between them. Germline V lookup: CDR1 SNHLY, CDR2 FYNNEI. The CDR3 DNA is TGTGCCAGCACCCGTGGGTTAGCTCCTTCCTACAATGAGCAGTTCTTC. Amino acids: CASTRGLAPSYNEQFF.

The chain links TRBV7-3 to TRBJ2-2; the D gene could be TRBD1 or TRBD2 (5 bases each). The CDR3 is 16 amino acids. The V end was cut by 5 bases, the J end by 4 bases, with 17 bases between. Germline values: CDR1 SGHTA, CDR2 FQGTGA. CDR3 region: CASSPPRGASTGELFF. The CDR3 coding sequence is TGTGCCAGCAGCCCCCCCCGGGGCGCGAGCACCGGGGAGCTGTTTTTT.

This clone turned up a few times. The chain joins TRBV19 to TRBJ2-3, with TRBD2 matching over 8 bases. This CDR3 has 17 residues. Germline V gene lookup returns CDR1 LNHDA and CDR2 SQIVND (reference sequence). V was clipped by 7 bases and J by 5 bases; unmatched bases: 17. The CDR3 DNA reads as TGTGCCAGTACCTCCCCCCGAGGGAACAGCGGGAGAGATACGCAGTATTTT. Translated, it gives CASTSPRGNSGRDTQYF.

V usage is TRBV11-2 and J usage is TRBJ2-1; 7 nucleotides match TRBD1. From germline, CDR1 is SGHAT and CDR2 FQNNGV. The V and J ends lost 5 bases and 7 bases, in that order; junction bases with no gene match: 11. The CDR3 has 15 amino acids. The CDR3 loop reads CASSDNRGKSNEQFF. The CDR3 DNA follows: TGTGCCAGCAGCGACAACAGGGGCAAGTCAAATGAGCAGTTCTTC.

This chain joins TRBV5-4 and TRBJ1-4; D remains unclear. Per germline, CDR1 SGHNT and CDR2 YYREEE (reference sequence). CDR3 length: 15 amino acids. V lost 0 bases, J lost 0 bases, and 6 bases lay in between. The CDR3 nucleotides read TGTGCCAGCAGCTTGGGAGGTTCAACTAATGAAAAACTGTTTTTT. It encodes CASSLGGSTNEKLFF.

CDR3 amino acids: CASSSRTGNTYEQYF. In DNA, the CDR3 is TGTGCCAGCAGCTCTCGTACAGGGAATACCTACGAGCAGTACTTC. The genes are TRBV7-6 and TRBJ2-7; D perhaps matches TRBD1 (6 bases). Deletions cut 4 bases from V and 2 bases from J, with 15 bases between. The CDR3 is 15 residues long. Per the germline V gene, CDR1 is SGHVS and CDR2 is FNYEAQ.

This sequence joins TRBV7-6 and TRBJ2-3; D possibly corresponds to TRBD2 (6 bases). CDR1 is SGHVS, CDR2 FNYEAQ, per germline. This CDR3 is built from 16 residues. V was clipped by 2 bases and J by 4 bases, with 16 bases between them. CDR3 residues: CASSLLARAAADTQYF. The CDR3 region has the DNA TGTGCCAGCAGCTTACTAGCGAGGGCAGCGGCAGATACGCAGTATTTT.

The chain is built from TRBV6-6 and TRBJ1-2; D is unresolved. CDR1 and CDR2 (germline): MNHNY, SVGAGI (reference sequence). V was clipped by 5 bases and J by 3 bases, with 10 bases between them. This CDR3 is built from 13 residues. As DNA, the CDR3 is TGTGCCAGCAGTAGACCCGGGGACTATGGCTACACCTTC. This translates into CASSRPGDYGYTF.

The rearrangement joins TRBV5-1 to TRBJ2-7; D not certain. V lost 6 bases and J lost 5, with 18 bases in between. Germline V gene data show CDR1 as SGHRS and CDR2 as YFSETQ. The CDR3 sequence is 14 residues long. The CDR3 nucleotides are TGCGCCAGCACCTACCGAAGTTACCTGGACGAGCAGTACTTC. Translating it yields CASTYRSYLDEQYF.

V usage is TRBV9 and J usage is TRBJ2-7; the match to TRBD2 covers 8 bases. Germline assignment: CDR1 SGDLS and CDR2 YYNGEE. This CDR3 comprises 15 residues. Trimming cost V 0 bases and J 2 bases; bases outside gene matches: 4. CDR3 in DNA: TGTGCCAGCAGCGTAGCTGGCGGGAGGACCTACGAGCAGTACTTC. It translates to CASSVAGGRTYEQYF.

The rearrangement links TRBV7-2 to TRBJ2-7; 7 positions match TRBD2. Germline V gives CDR1 SGHTA, CDR2 FQGNSA. The CDR3 runs 15 residues. The J segment lost 0 bases and the V segment lost 1 base, leaving 3 bases of the junction unmatched. The DNA for the CDR3 is TGTGCCAGCAGCTTAGTTGGCGGGAGCTCCTACGAGCAGTACTTC. It is translated as CASSLVGGSSYEQYF. The whole variable domain, remainder taken from reference TRBV7-2 and TRBJ2-7, is GAGVSQSPSNKVTEKGKDVELRCDPISGHTALYWYRQSLGQGLEFLIYFQGNSAPDKSGLPSDRFSAERTGGSVSTLTIQRTQQEDSAVYLCASSLVGGSSYEQYFGPGTRLTVT.

This sequence joins TRBV28 and TRBJ2-5, with TRBD2 as a possible D gene (6 bases). V was clipped by 5 bases and J by 5 bases, with 15 bases between them. Germline lookup yields CDR1 MDHEN and CDR2 SYDVKM. The CDR3 consists of 14 residues. The chain's CDR3 is CASSTTLTSETQYF. The CDR3 bases are TGTGCCAGCAGTACCACCCTGACTAGTGAGACCCAGTACTTC.

CDR3 protein: CASSSGGTASYEQYF. The CDR3 DNA reads as TGTGCCAGCAGTTCAGGAGGGACGGCGTCCTACGAGCAGTACTTC. The chain has TRBV28 and TRBJ2-7, with D perhaps TRBD2 (6 bases). Germline CDR1 MDHEN, CDR2 SYDVKM. This CDR3 spans 15 amino acids. V lost 4 bases and J lost 1, with 14 bases in between.

The V and J genes are TRBV2 and TRBJ2-7, with D hard to call. The CDR3 has 15 residues. The germline V and J ends were trimmed by 2 bases and 2 bases, with 13 bases remaining between them. The germline gives CDR1 SNHLY, CDR2 FYNNEI. The chain's CDR3 is CASSEMAALTYEQYF. DNA for the CDR3: TGTGCCAGCAGTGAAATGGCAGCCTTGACCTACGAGCAGTACTTC.

This clone came up a few times. This specimen includes other DNA sequences encoding the same CDR3. The chain links TRBV7-9 to TRBJ1-1; D unresolved. CDR1 SEHNR and CDR2 FQNEAQ come from the germline V gene (reference sequence). V lost 0 bases and J lost 1, with 3 bases in between. The CDR3 spans 13 residues. CDR3 sequence (DNA): TGTGCCAGCAGCTTAGCAGGGAACACTGAAGCTTTCTTT. Translated: CASSLAGNTEAFF.

The chain uses TRBV5-6 and TRBJ2-5; the D gene is possibly TRBD1 (5 bases). Germline CDR1 is SGHDT and CDR2 is YYEEEE. The ends were cut back, 6 bases at V and 4 bases at J, with 16 bases in the middle. The CDR3 runs to 14 residues. The CDR3 DNA is TGTGCCAGCACTCGAGGACATTTTCGAGAGACCCAGTACTTC. Its protein product is CASTRGHFRETQYF.

V gene TRBV7-2 combines with J gene TRBJ2-1, with D perhaps matching TRBD1 or TRBD2 (5 bases each). This CDR3 has 14 residues. Germline V gene sequence: CDR1 SGHTA, CDR2 FQGNSA. The V end lost 4 bases, the J end lost 5 bases, and 12 bases lay between the germline ends. The CDR3 sequence: CASSSWDGDNEQFF. The CDR3, as DNA: TGTGCCAGCAGCTCCTGGGACGGTGACAATGAGCAGTTCTTC.

The rearrangement uses TRBV4-2 and TRBJ2-5, with unresolved D. The CDR3 is made up of 16 amino acids. Trimming cost V 0 bases and J 2 bases, with 13 bases left between them. Per the germline V gene, CDR1 is LGHNA and CDR2 is YNFKEQ. The CDR3 DNA is TGTGCCAGCAGCCAAGATTCAACGGCCAGGCAAGAGACCCAGTACTTC. Its translation is CASSQDSTARQETQYF.